This T cell receptor (beta chain) was identified in a study of sequential checkpoint blockade in melanoma. At the level of the study: Randomization was 1:1 between first-line nivolumab→ipilimumab and ipilimumab→nivolumab. Study-wide results and limits: Response in arm A was associated with pretreatment TIL clonality.

The treatment denotes: randomized to nivolumab then ipilimumab (arm A) or the reverse (arm B). CDR3 length: 11 residues. Germline CDR1 LGHNT, CDR2 FRNRAP. Clones were read by immunoSEQ multiplex PCR, and TCRdb kept only the in-frame ones, dropping some. The sample includes roughly 4,700 clones, about a quarter of them seen just once. Notes on this clone: The antigen is not known.

This material consisted of tumor tissue (inferred from file names), taken from a patient given nivolumab and ipilimumab in sequence. The rearrangement uses TRBV12-5 and TRBJ1-2, with 7 bases fitting TRBD1. This TCR came from a human donor with melanoma. The CDR3 here is CASGRTGGYTF. The CDR3 nucleotides read TGTGCCAGCGGGAGGACAGGTGGCTACACCTTC.